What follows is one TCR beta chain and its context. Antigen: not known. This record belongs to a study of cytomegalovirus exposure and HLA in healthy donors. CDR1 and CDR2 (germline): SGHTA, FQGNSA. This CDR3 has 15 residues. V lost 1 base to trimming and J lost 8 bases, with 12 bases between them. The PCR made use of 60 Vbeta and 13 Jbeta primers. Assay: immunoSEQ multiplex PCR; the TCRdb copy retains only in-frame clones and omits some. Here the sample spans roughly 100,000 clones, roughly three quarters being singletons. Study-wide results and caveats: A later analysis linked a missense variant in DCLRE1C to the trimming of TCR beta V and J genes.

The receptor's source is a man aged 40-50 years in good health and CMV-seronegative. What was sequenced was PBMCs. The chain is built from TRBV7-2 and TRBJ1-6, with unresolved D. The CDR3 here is CASSLVIGLDSPLHF. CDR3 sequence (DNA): TGTGCCAGCAGCTTAGTTATAGGTCTAGATTCACCCCTCCACTTT.